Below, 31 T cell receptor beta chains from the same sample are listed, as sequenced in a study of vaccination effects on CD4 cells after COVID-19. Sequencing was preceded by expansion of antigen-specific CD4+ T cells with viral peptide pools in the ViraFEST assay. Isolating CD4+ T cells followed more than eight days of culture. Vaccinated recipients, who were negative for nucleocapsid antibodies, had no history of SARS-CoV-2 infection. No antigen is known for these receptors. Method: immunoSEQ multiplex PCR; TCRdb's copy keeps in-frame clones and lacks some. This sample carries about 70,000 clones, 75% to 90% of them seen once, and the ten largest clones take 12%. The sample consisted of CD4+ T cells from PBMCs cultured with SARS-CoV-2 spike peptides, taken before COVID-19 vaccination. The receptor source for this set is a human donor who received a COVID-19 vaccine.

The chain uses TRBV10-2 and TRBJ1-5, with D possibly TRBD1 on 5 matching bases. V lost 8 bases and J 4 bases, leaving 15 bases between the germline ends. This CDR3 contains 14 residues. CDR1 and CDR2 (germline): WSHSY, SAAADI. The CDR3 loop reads CASQVTGPNQPQHF. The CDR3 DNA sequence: TGCGCCAGCCAGGTAACAGGCCCAAATCAGCCCCAGCATTTT.

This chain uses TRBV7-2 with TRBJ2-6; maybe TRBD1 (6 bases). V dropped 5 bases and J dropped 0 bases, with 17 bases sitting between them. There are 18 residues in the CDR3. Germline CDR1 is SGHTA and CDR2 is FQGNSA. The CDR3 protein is CASSPRTAPTSGANVLTF. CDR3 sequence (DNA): TGTGCCAGCAGCCCGCGGACAGCTCCTACCTCTGGGGCCAACGTCCTGACTTTC.

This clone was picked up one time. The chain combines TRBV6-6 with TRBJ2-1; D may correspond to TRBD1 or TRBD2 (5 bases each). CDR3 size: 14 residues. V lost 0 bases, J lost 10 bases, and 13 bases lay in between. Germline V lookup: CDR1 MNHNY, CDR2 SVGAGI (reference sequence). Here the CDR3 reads CASSYSRGGDEQFF. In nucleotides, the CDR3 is TGTGCCAGCAGTTACTCTAGGGGTGGGGACGAGCAGTTCTTC.

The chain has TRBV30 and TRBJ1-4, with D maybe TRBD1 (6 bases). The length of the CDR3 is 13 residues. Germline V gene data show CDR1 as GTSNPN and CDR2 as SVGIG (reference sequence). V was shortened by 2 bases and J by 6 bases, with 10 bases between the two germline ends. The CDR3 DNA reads TGTGCCTGGAGTCCCGGGACATATGAAAAACTGTTTTTT. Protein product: CAWSPGTYEKLFF.

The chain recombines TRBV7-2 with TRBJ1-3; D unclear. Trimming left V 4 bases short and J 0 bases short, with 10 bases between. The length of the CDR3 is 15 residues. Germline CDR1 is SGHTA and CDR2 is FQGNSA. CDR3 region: CASSWAGYSGNTIYF. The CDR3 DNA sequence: TGTGCCAGCAGCTGGGCAGGCTACTCTGGAAACACCATATATTTT. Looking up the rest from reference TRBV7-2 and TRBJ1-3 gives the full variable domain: GAGVSQSPSNKVTEKGKDVELRCDPISGHTALYWYRQSLGQGLEFLIYFQGNSAPDKSGLPSDRFSAERTGGSVSTLTIQRTQQEDSAVYLCASSWAGYSGNTIYFGEGSWLTVV.

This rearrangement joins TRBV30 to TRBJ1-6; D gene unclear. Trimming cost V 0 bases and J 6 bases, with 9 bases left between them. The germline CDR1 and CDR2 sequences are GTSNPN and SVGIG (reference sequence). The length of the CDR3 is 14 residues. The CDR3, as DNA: TGTGCCTGGAGTGTAGAGGCCTCTAATTCACCCCTCCACTTT. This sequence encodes CAWSVEASNSPLHF.

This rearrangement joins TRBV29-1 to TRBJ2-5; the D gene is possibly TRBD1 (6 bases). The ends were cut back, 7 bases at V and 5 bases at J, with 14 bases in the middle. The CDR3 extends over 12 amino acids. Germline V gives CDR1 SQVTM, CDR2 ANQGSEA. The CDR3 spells CSGRWGPETQYF. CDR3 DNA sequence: TGCAGCGGCAGATGGGGGCCGGAGACCCAGTACTTC. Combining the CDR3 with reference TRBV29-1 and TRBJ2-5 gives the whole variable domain SAVISQKPSRDICQRGTSLTIQCQVDSQVTMMFWYRQQPGQSLTLIATANQGSEATYESGFVIDKFPISRPNLTFSTLTVSNMSPEDSSIYLCSGRWGPETQYFGPGTRLLVL.

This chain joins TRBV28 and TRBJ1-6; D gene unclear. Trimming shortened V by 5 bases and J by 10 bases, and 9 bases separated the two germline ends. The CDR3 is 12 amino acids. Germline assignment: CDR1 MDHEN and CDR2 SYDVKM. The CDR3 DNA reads TGTGCCAGCAGTACGGGATCCTCACCCCTCCACTTT. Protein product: CASSTGSSPLHF. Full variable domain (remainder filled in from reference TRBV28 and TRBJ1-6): DVKVTQSSRYLVKRTGEKVFLECVQDMDHENMFWYRQDPGLGLRLIYFSYDVKMKEKGDIPEGYSVSREKKERFSLILESASTNQTSMYLCASSTGSSPLHFGNGTRLTVT.

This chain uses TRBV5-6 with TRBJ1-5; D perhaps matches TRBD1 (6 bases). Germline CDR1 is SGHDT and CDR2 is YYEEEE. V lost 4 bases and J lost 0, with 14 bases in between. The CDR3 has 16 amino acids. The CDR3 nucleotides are TGTGCCAGCAGCGTGGGACATCTCTATAGCAATCAGCCCCAGCATTTT. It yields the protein CASSVGHLYSNQPQHF.

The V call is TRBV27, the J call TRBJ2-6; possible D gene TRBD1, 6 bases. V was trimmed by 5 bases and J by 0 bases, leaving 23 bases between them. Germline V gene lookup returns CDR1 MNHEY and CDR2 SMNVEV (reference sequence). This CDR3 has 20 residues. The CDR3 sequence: CASSPQNPGQLYSGANVLTF. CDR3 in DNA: TGTGCCAGCAGTCCCCAAAACCCCGGACAGCTTTACTCTGGGGCCAACGTCCTGACTTTC.

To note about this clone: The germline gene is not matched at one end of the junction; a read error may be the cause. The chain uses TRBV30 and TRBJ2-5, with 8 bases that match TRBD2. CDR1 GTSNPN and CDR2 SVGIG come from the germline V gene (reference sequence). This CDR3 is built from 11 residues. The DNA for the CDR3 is TGTGCCAGAGAAAGGGGACTAGAGGGGCACTTC. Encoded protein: CARERGLEGHF.

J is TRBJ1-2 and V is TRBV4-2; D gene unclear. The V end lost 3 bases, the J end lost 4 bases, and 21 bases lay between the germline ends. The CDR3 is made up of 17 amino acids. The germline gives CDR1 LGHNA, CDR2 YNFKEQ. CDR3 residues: CASSQVHGIVVIYGYTF. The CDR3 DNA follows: TGTGCCAGCAGCCAGGTTCACGGGATCGTAGTTATCTATGGCTACACCTTC.

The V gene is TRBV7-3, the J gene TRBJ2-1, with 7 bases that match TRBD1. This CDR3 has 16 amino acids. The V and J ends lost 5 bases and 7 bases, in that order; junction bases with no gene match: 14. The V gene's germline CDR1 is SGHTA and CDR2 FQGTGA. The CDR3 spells CASSPVGTARGNEQFF. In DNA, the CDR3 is TGTGCCAGCAGCCCAGTTGGGACAGCCAGGGGGAATGAGCAGTTCTTC.

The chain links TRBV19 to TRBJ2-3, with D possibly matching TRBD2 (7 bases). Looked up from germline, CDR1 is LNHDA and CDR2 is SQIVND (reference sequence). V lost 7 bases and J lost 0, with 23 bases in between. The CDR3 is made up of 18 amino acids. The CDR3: CASTGLRGGLSSTDTQYF. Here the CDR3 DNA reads TGTGCCAGTACGGGTTTGCGAGGGGGACTATCTAGCACAGATACGCAGTATTTT.

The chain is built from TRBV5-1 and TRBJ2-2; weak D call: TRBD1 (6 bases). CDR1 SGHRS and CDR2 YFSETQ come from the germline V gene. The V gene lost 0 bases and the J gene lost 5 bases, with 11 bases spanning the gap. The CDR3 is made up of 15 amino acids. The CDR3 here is CASSLARGLTGELFF. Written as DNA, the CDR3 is TGCGCCAGCAGCTTGGCCAGGGGATTGACCGGGGAGCTGTTTTTT.

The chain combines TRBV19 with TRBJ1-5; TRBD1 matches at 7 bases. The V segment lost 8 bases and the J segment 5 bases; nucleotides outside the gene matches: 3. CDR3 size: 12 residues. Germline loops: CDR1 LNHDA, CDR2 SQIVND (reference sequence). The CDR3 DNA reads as TGTGCCAGTGGGACAGAGTATCAGCCCCAGCATTTT. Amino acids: CASGTEYQPQHF.

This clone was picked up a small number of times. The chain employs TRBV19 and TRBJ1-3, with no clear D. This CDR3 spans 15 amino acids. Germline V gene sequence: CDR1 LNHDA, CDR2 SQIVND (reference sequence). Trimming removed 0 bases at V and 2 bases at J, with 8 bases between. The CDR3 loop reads CASSIDRSAGNTIYF. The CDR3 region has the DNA TGTGCCAGTAGTATAGATCGTTCGGCTGGAAACACCATATATTTT.

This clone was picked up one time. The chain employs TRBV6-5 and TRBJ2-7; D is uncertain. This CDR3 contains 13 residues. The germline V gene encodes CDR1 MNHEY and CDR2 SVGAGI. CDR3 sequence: CASSDSSYRKQYV. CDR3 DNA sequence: TGTGCCAGCAGTGACTCGTCTTACCGGAAGCAGTACGTC.

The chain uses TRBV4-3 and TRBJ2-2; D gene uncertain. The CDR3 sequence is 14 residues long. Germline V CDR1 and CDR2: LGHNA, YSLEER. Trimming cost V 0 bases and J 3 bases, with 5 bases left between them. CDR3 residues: CASSQEGYTGELFF. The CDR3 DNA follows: TGCGCCAGCAGCCAAGAGGGGTACACCGGGGAGCTGTTTTTT.

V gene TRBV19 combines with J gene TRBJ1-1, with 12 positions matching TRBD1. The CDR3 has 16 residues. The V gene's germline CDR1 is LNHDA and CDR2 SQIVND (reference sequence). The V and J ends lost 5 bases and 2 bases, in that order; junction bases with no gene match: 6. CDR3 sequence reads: CASSSPGQGANTEAFF. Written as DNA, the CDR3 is TGTGCCAGTAGTTCACCGGGACAGGGGGCCAACACTGAAGCTTTCTTT.

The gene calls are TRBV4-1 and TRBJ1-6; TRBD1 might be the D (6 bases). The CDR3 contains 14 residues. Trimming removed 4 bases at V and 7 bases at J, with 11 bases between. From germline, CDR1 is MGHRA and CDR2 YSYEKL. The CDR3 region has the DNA TGCGCCAGCAGCCCAGGAAGGGGGAATTCACCCCTCCACTTT. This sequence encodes CASSPGRGNSPLHF.

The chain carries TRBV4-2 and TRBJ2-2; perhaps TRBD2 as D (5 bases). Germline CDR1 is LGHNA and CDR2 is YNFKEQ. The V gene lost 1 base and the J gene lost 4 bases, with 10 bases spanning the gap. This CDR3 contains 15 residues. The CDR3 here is CASSQGETFTGELFF. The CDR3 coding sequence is TGTGCCAGCAGCCAAGGGGAGACATTCACCGGGGAGCTGTTTTTT.

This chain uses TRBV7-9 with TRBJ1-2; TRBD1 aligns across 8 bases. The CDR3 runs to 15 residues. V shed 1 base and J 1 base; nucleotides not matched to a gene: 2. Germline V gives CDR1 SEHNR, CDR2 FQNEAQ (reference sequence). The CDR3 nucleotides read TGTGCCAGCAGCTTAGGGACAGGGATTAACTATGGCTACACCTTC. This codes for CASSLGTGINYGYTF.

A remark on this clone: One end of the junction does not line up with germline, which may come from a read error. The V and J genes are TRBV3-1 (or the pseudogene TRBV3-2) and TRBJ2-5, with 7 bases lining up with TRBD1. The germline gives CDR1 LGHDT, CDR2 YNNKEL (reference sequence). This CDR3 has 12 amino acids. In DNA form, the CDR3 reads TGTGCCAGCAGCCAAGTTCAGACAGGGAGACACTTC. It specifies CASSQVQTGRHF.

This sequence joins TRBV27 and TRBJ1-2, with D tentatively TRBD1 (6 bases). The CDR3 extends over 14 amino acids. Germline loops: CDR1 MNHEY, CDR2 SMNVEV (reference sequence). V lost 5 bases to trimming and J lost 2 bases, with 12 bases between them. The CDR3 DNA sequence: TGTGCCAGCAGTCGACAAACAGGGAACTATGGCTACACCTTC. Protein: CASSRQTGNYGYTF.

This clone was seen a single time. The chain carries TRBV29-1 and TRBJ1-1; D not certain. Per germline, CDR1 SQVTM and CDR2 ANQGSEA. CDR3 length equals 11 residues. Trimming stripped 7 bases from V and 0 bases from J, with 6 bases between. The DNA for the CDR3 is TGCAGCGCCCGCGTGAACACTGAAGCTTTCTTT. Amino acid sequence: CSARVNTEAFF.

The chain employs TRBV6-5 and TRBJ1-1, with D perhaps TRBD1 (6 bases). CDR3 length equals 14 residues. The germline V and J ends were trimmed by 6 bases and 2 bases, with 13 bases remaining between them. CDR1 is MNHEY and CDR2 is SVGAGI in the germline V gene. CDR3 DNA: TGTGCCAGCAGAGCAGGACAGTTTAACACTGAAGCTTTCTTT. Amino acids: CASRAGQFNTEAFF.

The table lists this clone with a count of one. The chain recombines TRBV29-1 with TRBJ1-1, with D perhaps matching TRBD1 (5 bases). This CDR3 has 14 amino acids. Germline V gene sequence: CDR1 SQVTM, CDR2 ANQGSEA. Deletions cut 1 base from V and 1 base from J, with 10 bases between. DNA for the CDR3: TGCAGCGTTGAAGTGGGGGGGAGGAACACTGAAGCTTTCTTT. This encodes CSVEVGGRNTEAFF. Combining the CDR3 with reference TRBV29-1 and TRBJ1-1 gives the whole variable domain SAVISQKPSRDICQRGTSLTIQCQVDSQVTMMFWYRQQPGQSLTLIATANQGSEATYESGFVIDKFPISRPNLTFSTLTVSNMSPEDSSIYLCSVEVGGRNTEAFFGQGTRLTVV.

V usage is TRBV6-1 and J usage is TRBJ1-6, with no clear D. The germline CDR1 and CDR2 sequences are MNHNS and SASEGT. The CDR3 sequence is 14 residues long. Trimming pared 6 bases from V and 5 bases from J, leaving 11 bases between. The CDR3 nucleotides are TGTGCCAGCAGCGTCACCCCGGATAATTCACCCCTCCACTTT. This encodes CASSVTPDNSPLHF.

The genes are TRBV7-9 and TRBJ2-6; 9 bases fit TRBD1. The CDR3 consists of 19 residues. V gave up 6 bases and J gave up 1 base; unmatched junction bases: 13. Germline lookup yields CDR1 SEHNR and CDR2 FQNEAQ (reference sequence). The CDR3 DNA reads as TGTGCCAGCAGGGGATCGACCGGGACAGGGTTATCTGGGGCCAACGTCCTGACTTTC. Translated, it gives CASRGSTGTGLSGANVLTF.

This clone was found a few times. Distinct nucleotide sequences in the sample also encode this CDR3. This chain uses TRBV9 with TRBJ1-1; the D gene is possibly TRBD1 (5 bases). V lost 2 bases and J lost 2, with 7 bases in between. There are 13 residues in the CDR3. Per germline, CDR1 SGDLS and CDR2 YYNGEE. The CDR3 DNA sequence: TGTGCCAGCAGCGTTGACAGTAACACTGAAGCTTTCTTT. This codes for CASSVDSNTEAFF.